Listed below are T cell receptor beta chains from one sample, sequenced in a study of a mutant IDH1 vaccine in newly diagnosed glioma. Sequenced by immunoSEQ multiplex PCR; TCRdb stores in-frame clones only, minus some. The data show about 68,000 clones, more than 65% seen once. This material consisted of PBMCs, taken from a glioma patient treated with radiotherapy, temozolomide or both. The receptors were sampled from a man aged 50 to 59 with glioma. Each CDR3 is given with its conserved first and last residue. D genes are given only for firm matches. Clone sizes are given selectively: once, few, many, or a class where the clone is expanded.

NA	TRBV14	NA	TRBJ1-2	TGTGCCAGCAGCCCCGGAGGGACCTACACCTTC	CASSPGGTYTF
NA	TRBV2	NA	TRBJ2-3	TGTGCCAGCAGTGATACCTTGACGGCAGATACGCAGTATTTT	CASSDTLTADTQYF
NA	TRBV10-3	NA	TRBJ2-7	TGTGCCATCAGTGAGGGGGCCTACGAGCAGTACTTC	CAISEGAYEQYF
NA	TRBV9	TRBD1	TRBJ1-1	TGTGCCAGCAGCCCTCGGACAGGGAACACTGAAGCTTTCTTT	CASSPRTGNTEAFF
NA	TRBV4-3	NA	TRBJ1-2	TGCGCCAGCAGCCAAGGAACAGTCTATGGCTACACCTTC	CASSQGTVYGYTF
NA	TRBV30	NA	TRBJ2-3	TGTGCCTGGAGTCCCCTGACGGGCTCAGATACGCAGTATTTT	CAWSPLTGSDTQYF
once	TRBV30	NA	TRBJ1-1	TGTGCCTGGAGTGTACGCGGGACTCGAGACGGTGAAGCTTTCTTT	CAWSVRGTRDGEAFF
once	TRBV4-3	NA	TRBJ1-2	TGCGCCAGCAGCCAACTGACCCTGGACTATGGCTACACCTTC	CASSQLTLDYGYTF
NA	TRBV5-1	TRBD1	TRBJ1-6	TGCGCCAGCAGCGGCGGAATCGGGACAGGGGCTAATTCACCCCTCCACTTT	CASSGGIGTGANSPLHF
NA	TRBV6-6	TRBD1	TRBJ1-3	TGTGCCAGCAGCACAACAGGGGGCTCCGGAAACACCATATATTTT	CASSTTGGSGNTIYF
NA	TRBV5-4	NA	TRBJ1-1	TGTGCCAGCAGCTTGGGGGGGGAAAACACTGAAGCTTTCTTT	CASSLGGENTEAFF
few	TRBV25-1	NA	TRBJ1-1	TGTGCCAGCAGTGAACTCGGCTCTGAAGCTTTCTTT	CASSELGSEAFF
NA	TRBV4-3	TRBD2	TRBJ2-7	TGCGCCAGCAGCCTGACCGACGGGACTAGGGGTGAGCAGTACTTC	CASSLTDGTRGEQYF
NA	TRBV6-1	NA	TRBJ1-2	TGTGCCAGCAGTGAAAATCTCGGTCGAGTTAACTATGGCTACACCTTC	CASSENLGRVNYGYTF
NA	TRBV4-2	TRBD1	TRBJ1-1	TGTGCCAGCAGCCAAGAGGGACAGGGCACCGAAGCTTTCTTT	CASSQEGQGTEAFF
NA	TRBV7-8	NA	TRBJ2-5	TGTGCCAGCAGCTTAGCTGAGACCCAGTACTTC	CASSLAETQYF
NA	TRBV28	NA	TRBJ1-4	TGTGCCAGCAGTTTCGGCGGCCTTAATGAAAAACTGTTTTTT	CASSFGGLNEKLFF
NA	TRBV7-9	NA	TRBJ2-7	TGTGCCAGCAGCTTAGGCGGGCCGAGTTCGACCTACGAGCAGTACTTC	CASSLGGPSSTYEQYF
NA	TRBV25-1	NA	TRBJ1-1	TGTGCCAGCAGTGTCCAGGGGAACACTGAAGCTTTCTTT	CASSVQGNTEAFF
NA	TRBV5-1	NA	TRBJ1-2	TGCGCCAGCAGCTTGGACAGCGTTTATGGCTACACCTTC	CASSLDSVYGYTF
NA	TRBV7-9	NA	TRBJ2-7	TGTGCCAGCAGCTTAGTTGGGGACTCGAGCTCCTACGAGCAGTACTTC	CASSLVGDSSSYEQYF
NA	TRBV5-1	TRBD1	TRBJ2-7	TGCGCCAGCAGCCCTACCTCGACAGGGGAGAGTGGGTACTTC	CASSPTSTGESGYF
NA	TRBV18	NA	TRBJ1-1	TGTGCCAGCTCACCCCGGGCCGGCCCTGAAGCTTTCTTT	CASSPRAGPEAFF